These T cell receptor beta chains were read from a single sample in a study of long-term antiretroviral therapy in people with HIV. Method: immunoSEQ multiplex PCR; TCRdb's copy keeps in-frame clones and lacks some. The sample lists some 40,000 clones; 85% were seen once. The sequenced sample was unsorted PBMCs, obtained 3.1 years after starting antiretroviral therapy. These receptors all stem from a woman aged 50 to 65 with HIV. The CDR3 runs from the conserved cysteine through the conserved F or W. D genes are given only for firm matches. The listing skips clone size in some rows; elsewhere it reads once, few, many or a size class.

V: TRBV11-2; size: NA; D: TRBD1; J: TRBJ1-2; DNA: TGTGCCAGCAGCCGACAGGGGCTGGACTATGGCTACACCTTC; CDR3: CASSRQGLDYGYTF
V: TRBV5-1; size: NA; D: NA; J: TRBJ1-2; DNA: TGCGCCAGCAGCTTGACTGCGGGGAACTATGGCTACACCTTC; CDR3: CASSLTAGNYGYTF
V: TRBV10-3; size: NA; D: NA; J: TRBJ1-2; DNA: TGTGCCATCAGCGAAGCTAACTATGGCTACACCTTC; CDR3: CAISEANYGYTF
V: TRBV7-2; size: NA; D: NA; J: TRBJ1-5; DNA: TGTGCCAGCAGCTTAGAGGTTTCCCGGGGCAATCAGCCCCAGCATTTT; CDR3: CASSLEVSRGNQPQHF
V: TRBV5-6; size: NA; D: NA; J: TRBJ2-1; DNA: TGTGCCAGCAGCTTGGTCGTCAGGGGTCCGTCAACCCCATACAATGAGCAGTTCTTC; CDR3: CASSLVVRGPSTPYNEQFF
V: TRBV9; size: NA; D: NA; J: TRBJ2-3; DNA: TGTGCCAGCAGCGCCCAACAGGGAGATACGCAGTATTTT; CDR3: CASSAQQGDTQYF
V: TRBV6-5; size: NA; D: NA; J: TRBJ2-7; DNA: TGTGCCAGCAGTTACGGGGGCGCGCAGTACTTC; CDR3: CASSYGGAQYF
V: TRBV7-3; size: NA; D: NA; J: TRBJ2-1; DNA: TGTGCCAGCAGCTCCCCGGGGGTTAATGAGCAGTTCTTC; CDR3: CASSSPGVNEQFF
V: TRBV19; size: NA; D: NA; J: TRBJ1-1; DNA: TGTGCCAGTAGTATTGTCCAGCCCGGCACTGAAGCTTTCTTT; CDR3: CASSIVQPGTEAFF
V: TRBV6-6; size: NA; D: NA; J: TRBJ1-5; DNA: TGTGCCAGCAGTGACCTGAATAGCAATCAGCCCCAGCATTTT; CDR3: CASSDLNSNQPQHF
V: TRBV9; size: NA; D: TRBD2; J: TRBJ2-3; DNA: TGTGCCAGCAGCGTAGGGGATAGCGGGGGGGCTTCGCAGTATTTT; CDR3: CASSVGDSGGASQYF
V: TRBV4-1; size: NA; D: NA; J: TRBJ2-7; DNA: TGCGCCAGCAGCCCCGGGACATACTCCTACGAGCAGTACTTC; CDR3: CASSPGTYSYEQYF
V: TRBV6-6; size: NA; D: TRBD1; J: TRBJ2-5; DNA: TGTGCCAGCAGCTCGGGACAGGGGAGGGAGACCCAGTACTTC; CDR3: CASSSGQGRETQYF
V: TRBV7-2; size: NA; D: NA; J: TRBJ1-4; DNA: TGTGCCAGCAGCCCCGGGCGGCGGACTAATGAAAAACTGTTTTTT; CDR3: CASSPGRRTNEKLFF
V: TRBV10-3; size: NA; D: NA; J: TRBJ2-6; DNA: TGTGCCATCAGTGACAGGGGTGGGGCCAACGTCCTGACTTTC; CDR3: CAISDRGGANVLTF
V: TRBV11-2; size: NA; D: TRBD2; J: TRBJ2-7; DNA: TGTGCCAGCAGTCACCCTTTCCGGGGGGCCTACGAGCAGTACTTC; CDR3: CASSHPFRGAYEQYF
V: TRBV9; size: NA; D: TRBD1; J: TRBJ2-1; DNA: TGTGCCAGCAGCGTAGGGACAGGGGGCGGGAATGAGCAGTTCTTC; CDR3: CASSVGTGGGNEQFF
V: TRBV6-5; size: NA; D: NA; J: TRBJ2-1; DNA: TGTGCCAGCAGGTCTAGTCTATCATACAATGAGCAGTTCTTC; CDR3: CASRSSLSYNEQFF
V: TRBV7-2; size: NA; D: NA; J: TRBJ1-4; DNA: TGTGCCAGCAGCTTAGCACTGAGCGAAAAACTGTTTTTT; CDR3: CASSLALSEKLFF
V: TRBV16; size: NA; D: NA; J: TRBJ1-4; DNA: TGTGCCAGCAGCCACCGAGAGTATGAAAAACTGTTTTTT; CDR3: CASSHREYEKLFF
V: TRBV11-2; size: few; D: TRBD1; J: TRBJ1-2; DNA: TGTGCCAGCAGCTTAGCGTACGGACAGGGGACTGGCTACACCTTC; CDR3: CASSLAYGQGTGYTF
V: TRBV27; size: NA; D: NA; J: TRBJ1-1; DNA: TGTGCCAGCAGTTTTTCCAGGGGGAACACTGAAGCTTTCTTT; CDR3: CASSFSRGNTEAFF
V: TRBV7-9; size: NA; D: NA; J: TRBJ1-5; DNA: TGTGCCAGCGGGCGGGGAGGGAGTAACAATCAGCCCCAGCATTTT; CDR3: CASGRGGSNNQPQHF
V: TRBV7-9; size: NA; D: NA; J: TRBJ1-6; DNA: TGTGCCAGCAGCTTAATACAAGATAATTCACCCCTCCACTTT; CDR3: CASSLIQDNSPLHF
V: TRBV7-9; size: once; D: NA; J: TRBJ1-1; DNA: TGTGCCAGCAGTATCAATTTCGGCGGGAACTTAATGAACACTGAAGCTTTCTTT; CDR3: CASSINFGGNLMNTEAFF
V: TRBV7-3; size: NA; D: NA; J: TRBJ2-3; DNA: TGTGCCAGCAGCTTAGGGGGCCCAGATACGCAGTATTTT; CDR3: CASSLGGPDTQYF
V: TRBV27; size: NA; D: NA; J: TRBJ2-7; DNA: TGTGCCAGCAGTAAGGGTAGCCCGGCGTTCAGGGAGCAGTACTTC; CDR3: CASSKGSPAFREQYF
V: TRBV7-7; size: NA; D: TRBD2; J: TRBJ2-5; DNA: TGTGCTAGCAGCGATAGCGGGATGATGGAGACCCAGTACTTC; CDR3: CASSDSGMMETQYF
V: TRBV5-4; size: NA; D: NA; J: TRBJ2-7; DNA: TGTGCCAGCAGCCAAACCCGGGGAAGCTACGAGCAGTACTTC; CDR3: CASSQTRGSYEQYF
V: TRBV10-3; size: NA; D: TRBD1; J: TRBJ2-3; DNA: TGTGCCATCAGTCACGGACAGGTCACAGATACGCAGTATTTT; CDR3: CAISHGQVTDTQYF
V: TRBV7-9; size: NA; D: NA; J: TRBJ2-2; DNA: TGTGCCAGCAGCTTAGCGCTTGGTTGGAGGAGGACCGGGGAGCTGTTTTTT; CDR3: CASSLALGWRRTGELFF
V: TRBV10-3; size: NA; D: NA; J: TRBJ2-3; DNA: TGTGCCATCAGTGAGGGTGTCACAGATACGCAGTATTTT; CDR3: CAISEGVTDTQYF
V: TRBV11-2; size: NA; D: NA; J: TRBJ1-6; DNA: TGTGCCAGCAGCTTGAGGGGGGGTTATAATTCACCCCTCCACTTT; CDR3: CASSLRGGYNSPLHF
V: TRBV11-2; size: NA; D: NA; J: TRBJ2-5; DNA: TGTGCCAGCATAAGGAGCGGGCAAGAGACCCAGTACTTC; CDR3: CASIRSGQETQYF
V: TRBV20-1; size: NA; D: NA; J: TRBJ1-1; DNA: TGCAGTGCTAGAGGCGGGACTGAAGCTTTCTTT; CDR3: CSARGGTEAFF
V: TRBV5-5; size: once; D: NA; J: TRBJ1-2; DNA: TGTGCCAGCAGCTTGGGGGACAATAACTATGGCTACACCTTC; CDR3: CASSLGDNNYGYTF
V: TRBV27; size: few; D: NA; J: TRBJ1-2; DNA: TGTGCCAGCAGTTCCGCCGGGAGGGGGGTCGGCGGCTACACCTTC; CDR3: CASSSAGRGVGGYTF
V: TRBV28; size: NA; D: NA; J: TRBJ1-1; DNA: TGTGCCAGCAGTTTATTCCAGGTAGACACTGAAGCTTTCTTT; CDR3: CASSLFQVDTEAFF
V: TRBV4-1; size: NA; D: NA; J: TRBJ1-1; DNA: TGCGCCAGCCGCGGGGTTACTGAAGCTTTCTTT; CDR3: CASRGVTEAFF
V: TRBV19; size: once; D: NA; J: TRBJ1-1; DNA: TGTGCCAGTAGTATAAGGGGGTCGTCCTTTGAAGCTTTCTTT; CDR3: CASSIRGSSFEAFF
V: TRBV5-1; size: NA; D: TRBD2; J: TRBJ2-5; DNA: TGCGCCAGCAGCTTGGTCCTAGCGGGGGGACAGACCCAGTACTTC; CDR3: CASSLVLAGGQTQYF
V: TRBV7-7; size: NA; D: NA; J: TRBJ2-1; DNA: TGTGCTAGCAGCTTAGGGCTAGGCTACAATGAGCAGTTCTTC; CDR3: CASSLGLGYNEQFF
V: TRBV5-1; size: NA; D: NA; J: TRBJ2-7; DNA: TGCGCCAGCAGCCCAGAGGGGGGCCTTACCTACGAGCAGTACTTC; CDR3: CASSPEGGLTYEQYF
V: TRBV29-1; size: NA; D: NA; J: TRBJ1-1; DNA: TGCAGCGTTGATGCGGGAGGTACCTCTGAAGCTTTCTTT; CDR3: CSVDAGGTSEAFF
V: TRBV4-3; size: NA; D: NA; J: TRBJ1-5; DNA: TGCGCCAGCAGCCAAGATCGCAGGGATCAGCCCCAGCATTTT; CDR3: CASSQDRRDQPQHF
V: TRBV10-3; size: NA; D: TRBD1; J: TRBJ1-1; DNA: TGTGCCAAGAGGAGGGACAGGGACACTGAAGCTTTCTTT; CDR3: CAKRRDRDTEAFF
V: TRBV6-5; size: once; D: NA; J: TRBJ2-7; DNA: TGTGCCAGCAGCCCAGGACGGCACCAGCAGTACTTC; CDR3: CASSPGRHQQYF
V: TRBV5-5; size: NA; D: NA; J: TRBJ1-1; DNA: TGTGCCAGCAGCTTGCCGAAAGGGGTTACTGAAGCTTTCTTT; CDR3: CASSLPKGVTEAFF
V: TRBV9; size: NA; D: TRBD2; J: TRBJ2-5; DNA: TGTGCCAGCAGCGCTGGACTAGCGGGGGCGAACCAAGAGACCCAGTACTTC; CDR3: CASSAGLAGANQETQYF
V: TRBV12-5; size: NA; D: TRBD2; J: TRBJ2-5; DNA: TGTGCTAGTGGTTTGGCGGGGGGGGCCGATGGGCAAGAGACCCAGTACTTC; CDR3: CASGLAGGADGQETQYF
V: TRBV29-1; size: NA; D: NA; J: TRBJ1-1; DNA: TGCAGCGTTGAAAGGCAGAACACTGAAGCTTTCTTT; CDR3: CSVERQNTEAFF
V: TRBV27; size: NA; D: TRBD1; J: TRBJ1-2; DNA: TGTGCCAGCAGTCCCGGGACAGGGGTTGGCTACACCTTC; CDR3: CASSPGTGVGYTF
V: TRBV28; size: NA; D: TRBD1; J: TRBJ1-6; DNA: TGTGCCAGCAGTCCCGGACAGGGTCATTCACCCCTCCACTTT; CDR3: CASSPGQGHSPLHF
V: TRBV5-6; size: NA; D: NA; J: TRBJ2-4; DNA: TGTGCCAGCAGCGTACCGGGGGCCAAAAACATTCAGTACTTC; CDR3: CASSVPGAKNIQYF
V: TRBV7-2; size: NA; D: NA; J: TRBJ1-1; DNA: TGTGCCAGCAGCTTACTGGCAGGGAGTCGGACTGAAGCTTTCTTT; CDR3: CASSLLAGSRTEAFF
V: TRBV10-3; size: NA; D: NA; J: TRBJ1-2; DNA: TGTGCCATCAGTGAGGGCTTTGCGGGGTCTAGCTATGGCTACACCTTC; CDR3: CAISEGFAGSSYGYTF
V: TRBV7-2; size: once; D: TRBD2; J: TRBJ2-3; DNA: TGTGCCAGCAGCAACCCCGCCGGGGGGATAAGCACAGATACGCAGTATTTT; CDR3: CASSNPAGGISTDTQYF
V: TRBV11-3; size: NA; D: NA; J: TRBJ1-1; DNA: TGTGCCAGCAGCTTACGGCCGGACGGGCATGAAGCTTTCTTT; CDR3: CASSLRPDGHEAFF
V: TRBV19; size: few; D: NA; J: TRBJ1-6; DNA: TGTGCCAGTCGACCGTCAGGCTCCTATAATTCACCCCTCCACTTT; CDR3: CASRPSGSYNSPLHF
V: TRBV18; size: NA; D: NA; J: TRBJ2-5; DNA: TGTGCCAGCTCACCAGATCCAGAGACCCAGTACTTC; CDR3: CASSPDPETQYF